The next 32 T cell receptor beta chains were all read from a single sample in a study of T cell responses to AZD1222 COVID-19 vaccine. The data were produced by immunoSEQ multiplex PCR, yet TCRdb's version contains in-frame clones alone and is incomplete. The data hold 100,000 to 150,000 clones, with over 90% observed a single time. This specimen consisted of peripheral blood, obtained on day 0 of AZD1222 vaccination. Source of these receptors: an adult in good health.

The rearrangement links TRBV12-3 or TRBV12-4 to TRBJ2-7, with D possibly TRBD2 on 5 matching bases. The CDR3 loop spans 13 amino acids. The ends were cut back, 1 base at V and 5 bases at J, with 9 bases in the middle. The CDR3 region is CASSLGGVDEQYF. The CDR3 DNA follows: TGTGCCAGCAGTTTAGGGGGAGTTGACGAGCAGTACTTC.

This clone showed up just once. The rearrangement joins TRBV12-3 or TRBV12-4 to TRBJ2-1; no firm D call. The V and J ends lost 6 bases and 4 bases respectively, with 7 bases between them. The CDR3 length is 12 residues. In DNA form, the CDR3 reads TGTGCCAGCAGCCTGGGGTACAATGAGCAGTTCTTC. It yields the protein CASSLGYNEQFF.

The rearrangement uses TRBV27 and TRBJ2-7; 7 bases map to TRBD2. Germline V gene lookup returns CDR1 MNHEY and CDR2 SMNVEV (reference sequence). V lost 1 base and J lost 1; bases outside the gene matches: 7. This CDR3 is built from 16 residues. The CDR3 sequence: CASSLLSGVGSYEQYF. The CDR3 nucleotides read TGTGCCAGCAGTTTATTGAGCGGGGTGGGTTCCTACGAGCAGTACTTC.

The chain uses TRBV5-1 and TRBJ2-1; no definite D call. V lost 7 bases and J 3 bases, leaving 14 bases between the germline ends. Germline V gene sequence: CDR1 SGHRS, CDR2 YFSETQ. The CDR3 sequence is 14 residues long. CDR3 protein: CASGPSQLYNEQFF. CDR3 nucleotide sequence: TGCGCCAGCGGCCCCAGTCAACTCTACAATGAGCAGTTCTTC.

The rearrangement links TRBV15 to TRBJ2-1; TRBD2 might be the D (7 bases). Germline loops: CDR1 LNHNV, CDR2 YYDKDF (reference sequence). CDR3 length: 13 residues. V was pared by 8 bases and J by 4 bases, with 12 bases between. CDR3 coding DNA: TGTGCCACCGCCAAGGGGGGGTACAATGAGCAGTTCTTC. Translation gives CATAKGGYNEQFF.

This chain joins TRBV5-1 and TRBJ1-6; TRBD1 agrees at 8 bases. V shed 4 bases and J 2 bases; nucleotides not matched to a gene: 5. The germline gives CDR1 SGHRS, CDR2 YFSETQ. This CDR3 contains 16 residues. In nucleotides, the CDR3 is TGCGCCAGCAGCCCCGGGACAGGCCCCTATAATTCACCCCTCCACTTT. Translation gives CASSPGTGPYNSPLHF.

The rearrangement uses TRBV19 and TRBJ1-4; possible D gene TRBD1, 5 bases. CDR3 length equals 13 residues. Looked up from germline, CDR1 is LNHDA and CDR2 is SQIVND (reference sequence). V was trimmed by 0 bases and J by 8 bases, leaving 7 bases between them. The CDR3 DNA follows: TGTGCCAGTAGTATAGATCAGGGAGAAAAACTGTTTTTT. Its translation is CASSIDQGEKLFF.

This clone was detected once. The chain is built from TRBV30 and TRBJ1-2; D gene unclear. Per germline, CDR1 GTSNPN and CDR2 SVGIG (reference sequence). The CDR3 loop spans 13 amino acids. The ends were cut back, 0 bases at V and 6 bases at J, with 11 bases in the middle. CDR3 loop: CAWSVVVGNGYTF. In DNA form, the CDR3 reads TGTGCCTGGAGTGTAGTTGTGGGGAATGGCTACACCTTC. Based on the CDR3 plus reference TRBV30 and TRBJ1-2, the full variable domain is SQTIHQWPATLVQPVGSPLSLECTVEGTSNPNLYWYRQAAGRGLQLLFYSVGIGQISSEVPQNLSASRPQDRQFILSSKKLLLSDSGFYLCAWSVVVGNGYTFGSGTRLTVV.

The chain combines TRBV28 with TRBJ1-1, with D possibly being TRBD1 (5 bases). The V gene lost 5 bases and the J gene lost 8 bases, with 12 bases spanning the gap. Germline assignment: CDR1 MDHEN and CDR2 SYDVKM. There are 12 residues in the CDR3. This chain's CDR3 is CASSRGSREAFF. CDR3 in DNA: TGTGCCAGCAGTAGGGGCAGTAGGGAAGCTTTCTTT. Using reference TRBV28 and TRBJ1-1 for the parts outside the CDR3, the full variable domain is DVKVTQSSRYLVKRTGEKVFLECVQDMDHENMFWYRQDPGLGLRLIYFSYDVKMKEKGDIPEGYSVSREKKERFSLILESASTNQTSMYLCASSRGSREAFFGQGTRLTVV.

This clone was observed a handful of times. The chain uses TRBV6-7 and TRBJ2-7; 8 bases map to TRBD2. TRBV6-7 is marked as an open reading frame, function uncertain. The CDR3 has 14 amino acids. The ends lost 5 bases at V and 3 bases at J; junction bases unmatched: 6. The CDR3 sequence: CASSVTGTSYEQYF. CDR3 sequence (DNA): TGTGCCAGCAGTGTAACCGGGACTAGCTACGAGCAGTACTTC.

This chain uses TRBV7-5 with TRBJ1-3; TRBD1, the table's D call, lacks a check against the DNA. TRBV7-5 is an annotated pseudogene. The CDR3 runs to 15 residues. The CDR3 region is CVRSIGQGTGNTIYF. The CDR3 DNA reads as TGTGTCAGAAGCATCGGACAGGGTACGGGAAACACCATATATTTT.

This chain links TRBV11-2 with TRBJ1-2; D gene uncertain. V was shortened by 0 bases and J by 4 bases, with 9 bases between the two germline ends. The CDR3 loop spans 14 amino acids. Germline CDR1 is SGHAT and CDR2 is FQNNGV. In DNA, the CDR3 is TGTGCCAGCAGCTTAGAGCAGGATTTCTATGGCTACACCTTC. Its protein product is CASSLEQDFYGYTF.

This sequence joins TRBV2 and TRBJ2-2, with 8 bases that match TRBD1. The CDR3 loop spans 13 amino acids. Looked up from germline, CDR1 is SNHLY and CDR2 is FYNNEI. Trimming at V came to 5 bases and at J to 7 bases, leaving 3 bases not matched to a gene. DNA of the CDR3: TGTGCCAGCAGTCGGACAGGGCGCGGGGAGCTGTTTTTT. Protein: CASSRTGRGELFF.

V gene TRBV19 combines with J gene TRBJ2-7; weak D call: TRBD1 (6 bases). The CDR3 length is 14 residues. The germline gives CDR1 LNHDA, CDR2 SQIVND (reference sequence). Trimming took off 5 bases at V and 3 bases at J, with 14 bases between the two ends. CDR3 in DNA: TGTGCCAGTAGTTTTACCGGGACACGCTACGAGCAGTACTTC. It is translated as CASSFTGTRYEQYF.

V is TRBV18 and J is TRBJ2-7; D gene uncertain. Germline V gene lookup returns CDR1 KGHSH and CDR2 LQKENI. Trimming shortened V by 3 bases and J by 0 bases, and 6 bases separated the two germline ends. This CDR3 spans 13 amino acids. The DNA for the CDR3 is TGTGCCAGCTCACCCCCGAGCTCCTACGAGCAGTACTTC. Translating gives CASSPPSSYEQYF.

The gene calls are TRBV27 and TRBJ2-1, with 12 bases lining up with TRBD2. CDR3 length: 18 amino acids. Germline CDR1 and CDR2: MNHEY and SMNVEV (reference sequence). The trim removed 2 bases at V and 2 bases at J, leaving 7 bases unmatched. DNA of the CDR3: TGTGCCAGCAGTTTAGGGCTAGCGGGAGGGACGACCTACAATGAGCAGTTCTTC. It codes for CASSLGLAGGTTYNEQFF.

The chain links TRBV5-5 to TRBJ1-5; 7 bases fit TRBD1. This CDR3 spans 19 amino acids. Unmatched junction bases numbered 21, after V lost 3 bases and J lost 6 bases. Germline V gene data show CDR1 as SGHKS and CDR2 as YYEKEE (reference sequence). In DNA form, the CDR3 reads TGTGCCAGCAGCTCTACCGGGACAGAAGCGAAAGTGGCAGGTCAGCCCCAGCATTTT. Its protein is CASSSTGTEAKVAGQPQHF.

The genes are TRBV7-2 and TRBJ1-5; D is perhaps TRBD1 (5 bases). Germline V gene sequence: CDR1 SGHTA, CDR2 FQGNSA. Between the trimmed V and J ends, which lost 5 bases and 4 bases, there was a span of 12 bases. This CDR3 is built from 14 residues. The CDR3 DNA reads as TGTGCCAGCAGCGTCCAGCGGGGGAATCAGCCCCAGCATTTT. This translates into CASSVQRGNQPQHF.

V gene TRBV4-2 combines with J gene TRBJ2-2; D possibly corresponds to TRBD2 (5 bases). CDR1 and CDR2 from the germline V gene are LGHNA and YNFKEQ. V was pared by 8 bases and J by 2 bases, with 15 bases between. This CDR3 has 15 amino acids. This chain's CDR3 is CASRDPSRNTGELFF. The CDR3 DNA reads as TGTGCCAGCCGGGATCCTTCTCGCAACACCGGGGAGCTGTTTTTT.

The count of this clone is one. The chain's CDR3 is CASSPRTEPLGAFF. The CDR3 DNA sequence: TGTGCCAGCAGCCCCCGGACAGAACCTCTGGGAGCTTTCTTT. V usage is TRBV7-9 and J usage is TRBJ1-1; D may be TRBD1 (6 bases). The CDR3 has 14 residues. Germline CDR1 SEHNR, CDR2 FQNEAQ (reference sequence). V lost 5 bases, J lost 10 bases, and 20 bases lay in between. Full variable domain (rest looked up from reference TRBV7-9 and TRBJ1-1): DTGVSQNPRHKITKRGQNVTFRCDPISEHNRLYWYRQTLGQGPEFLTYFQNEAQLEKSRLLSDRFSAERPKGSFSTLEIQRTEQGDSAMYLCASSPRTEPLGAFFGQGTRLTVV.

This chain uses TRBV7-3 with TRBJ2-3, with D unresolved. The V and J ends lost 5 bases and 2 bases respectively, with 5 bases between them. The length of the CDR3 is 12 residues. The germline gives CDR1 SGHTA, CDR2 FQGTGA. The CDR3 here is CASSPSTDTQYF. The DNA of the CDR3 is TGTGCCAGCAGCCCCTCCACAGATACGCAGTATTTT.

The chain couples TRBV6-2 or TRBV6-3 to TRBJ2-1; unclear D gene. CDR1 and CDR2 (germline): MNHEY, SVGEGT. The V end was cut by 1 base, the J end by 5 bases, with 6 bases between. The CDR3 runs 13 residues. For the CDR3, the DNA is TGTGCCAGCAGTTACTTCGGCAACAATGAGCAGTTCTTC. It translates to CASSYFGNNEQFF.

Regarding this clone: The final CDR3 position lacks the conserved phenylalanine or tryptophan, pointing to a likely read error. Because the CDR3's place on the DNA is in doubt, the DNA is left out and the CDR3 is given as listed by TCRdb. The rearrangement uses TRBV7-2 and TRBJ1-1; the D call in the table, TRBD1, was not verified against the DNA. Counting both end residues, the CDR3 totals 13 amino acids. Germline V lookup: CDR1 SGHTA, CDR2 FQGNSA. CDR3 amino acids: CASSFKPGQSISL.

The chain couples TRBV28 to TRBJ1-4; no definite D call. V lost 0 bases and J lost 3, with 2 bases in between. Germline V gene data show CDR1 as MDHEN and CDR2 as SYDVKM. This CDR3 region has 13 residues. CDR3 region: CASSLWSNEKLFF. Here the CDR3 DNA reads TGTGCCAGCAGTTTATGGTCTAATGAAAAACTGTTTTTT.

V gene TRBV28 combines with J gene TRBJ2-3, with D perhaps TRBD2 (6 bases). CDR3 size: 16 residues. Trimming removed 4 bases at V and 0 bases at J, with 14 bases between. CDR1 and CDR2 (germline): MDHEN, SYDVKM. The CDR3 DNA is TGTGCCAGCAGTTGGGGACTGCAAACTAGCACAGATACGCAGTATTTT. Translation: CASSWGLQTSTDTQYF.

The rearrangement joins TRBV27 to TRBJ1-5; D is uncertain. The length of the CDR3 is 12 residues. V lost 5 bases, J lost 5 bases, and 7 bases lay in between. CDR1 and CDR2 (germline): MNHEY, SMNVEV (reference sequence). CDR3 region: CASSDGYQPQHF. The CDR3 coding sequence is TGTGCCAGCAGTGACGGATATCAGCCCCAGCATTTT.

The chain combines TRBV3-1 (or the pseudogene TRBV3-2) with TRBJ1-1; D is uncertain. Trimming stripped 3 bases from V and 2 bases from J, with 7 bases between. The CDR3 totals 13 residues. The germline V gene encodes CDR1 LGHDT and CDR2 YNNKEL (reference sequence). The CDR3 is CASSHVSNTEAFF. CDR3 DNA: TGTGCCAGCAGCCACGTTAGTAACACTGAAGCTTTCTTT.

The chain couples TRBV6-6 to TRBJ1-1; D perhaps matches TRBD1 (6 bases). The germline V gene has CDR1 MNHNY and CDR2 SVGAGI (reference sequence). The CDR3 totals 14 residues. V lost 0 bases and J lost 2, with 7 bases in between. The CDR3 is CASSYSGGNTEAFF. CDR3 bases: TGTGCCAGCAGTTACTCAGGGGGAAACACTGAAGCTTTCTTT.

The rearrangement joins TRBV5-1 to TRBJ2-7, with 11 bases that match TRBD2. CDR1 and CDR2 (germline): SGHRS, YFSETQ. The CDR3 loop spans 16 amino acids. The ends lost 4 bases at V and 0 bases at J; junction bases unmatched: 6. DNA for the CDR3: TGCGCCAGCAGCAGACTAGCGGGATACAGCTCCTACGAGCAGTACTTC. This codes for CASSRLAGYSSYEQYF.

The chain is built from TRBV7-9 and TRBJ1-2, with 9 positions matching TRBD1. Germline CDR1 is SEHNR and CDR2 is FQNEAQ (reference sequence). Trimming at V came to 5 bases and at J to 4 bases, leaving 14 bases not matched to a gene. The CDR3 is 17 amino acids. This chain's CDR3 is CASSQGQGIRSLYGYTF. The CDR3 DNA reads as TGTGCCAGCAGCCAGGGACAGGGCATTAGGTCCCTCTATGGCTACACCTTC.

The genes are TRBV9 and TRBJ2-3; tentatively, D is TRBD2 (6 bases). There are 17 residues in the CDR3. Germline V CDR1 and CDR2: SGDLS, YYNGEE. V shed 0 bases and J shed 5 bases, with 19 bases lying between them. The CDR3 region is CASSVGRTTYSGDTQYF. The CDR3 DNA reads TGTGCCAGCAGCGTAGGTAGGACTACCTATTCGGGAGATACGCAGTATTTT.

This clone is a singleton in its sample. V is TRBV27 and J is TRBJ1-6, with D hard to call. The CDR3 is 15 amino acids. Germline CDR1 and CDR2: MNHEY and SMNVEV (reference sequence). Deletions cut 2 bases from V and 6 bases from J, with 11 bases between. The CDR3 region is CASSLNNLPNSPLHF. In DNA, the CDR3 is TGTGCCAGCAGTTTAAACAACCTCCCTAATTCACCCCTCCACTTT.